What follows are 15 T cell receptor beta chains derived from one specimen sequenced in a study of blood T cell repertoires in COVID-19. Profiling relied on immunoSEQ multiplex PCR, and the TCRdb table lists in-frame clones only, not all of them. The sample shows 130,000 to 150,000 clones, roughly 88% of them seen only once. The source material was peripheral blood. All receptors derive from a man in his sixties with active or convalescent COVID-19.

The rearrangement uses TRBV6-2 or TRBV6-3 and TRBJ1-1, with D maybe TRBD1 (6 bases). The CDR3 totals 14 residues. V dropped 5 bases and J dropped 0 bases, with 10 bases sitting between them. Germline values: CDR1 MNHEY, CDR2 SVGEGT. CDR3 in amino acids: CASSLGTMNTEAFF. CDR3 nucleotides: TGTGCCAGCAGTCTAGGGACAATGAACACTGAAGCTTTCTTT.

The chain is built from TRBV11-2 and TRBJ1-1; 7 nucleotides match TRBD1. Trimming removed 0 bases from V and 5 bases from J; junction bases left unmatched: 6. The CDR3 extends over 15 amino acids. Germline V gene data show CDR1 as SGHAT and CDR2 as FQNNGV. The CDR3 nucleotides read TGTGCCAGCAGCTTAGAACAGGGGCTCGGGACTGAAGCTTTCTTT. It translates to CASSLEQGLGTEAFF.

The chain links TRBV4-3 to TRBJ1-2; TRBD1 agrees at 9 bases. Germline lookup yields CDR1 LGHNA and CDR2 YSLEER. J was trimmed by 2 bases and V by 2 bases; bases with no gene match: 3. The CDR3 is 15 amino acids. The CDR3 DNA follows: TGCGCCAGCAGCCAATTCGGGACAGGGAACTATGGCTACACCTTC. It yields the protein CASSQFGTGNYGYTF.

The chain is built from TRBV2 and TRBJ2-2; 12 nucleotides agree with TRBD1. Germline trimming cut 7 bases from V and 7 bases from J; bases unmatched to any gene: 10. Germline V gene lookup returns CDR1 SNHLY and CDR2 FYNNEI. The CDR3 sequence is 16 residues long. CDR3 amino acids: CASMGDRGRNDGELFF. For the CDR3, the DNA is TGTGCCAGCATGGGGGACAGGGGGCGAAATGACGGGGAGCTGTTTTTT.

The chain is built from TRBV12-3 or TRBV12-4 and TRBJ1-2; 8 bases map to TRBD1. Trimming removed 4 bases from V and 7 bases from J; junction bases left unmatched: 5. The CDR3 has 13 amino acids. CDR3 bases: TGTGCCAGCAGTTGGGGACAGGCCTCTGGCTACACCTTC. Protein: CASSWGQASGYTF.

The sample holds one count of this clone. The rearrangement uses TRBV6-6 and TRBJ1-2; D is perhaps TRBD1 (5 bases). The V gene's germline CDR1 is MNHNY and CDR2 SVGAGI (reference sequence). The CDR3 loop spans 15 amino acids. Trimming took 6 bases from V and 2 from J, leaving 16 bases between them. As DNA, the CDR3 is TGTGCCAGCAGACCTCTGGAGGGGAGGAACTATGGCTACACCTTC. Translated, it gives CASRPLEGRNYGYTF.

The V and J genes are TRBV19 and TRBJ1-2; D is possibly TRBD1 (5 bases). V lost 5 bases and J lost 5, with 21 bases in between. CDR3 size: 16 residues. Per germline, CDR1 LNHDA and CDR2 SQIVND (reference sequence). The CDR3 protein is CASSLLSGNVRYGYTF. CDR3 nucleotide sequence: TGTGCCAGTAGTCTACTATCAGGGAACGTGAGATATGGCTACACCTTC.

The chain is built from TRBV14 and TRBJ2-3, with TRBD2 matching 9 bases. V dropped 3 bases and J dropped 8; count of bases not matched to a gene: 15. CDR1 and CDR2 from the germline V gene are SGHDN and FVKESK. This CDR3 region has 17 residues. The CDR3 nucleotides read TGTGCCAGCAGCCATTATGGGGTAGCGGGGGATCGAGGTACGCAGTATTTT. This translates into CASSHYGVAGDRGTQYF.

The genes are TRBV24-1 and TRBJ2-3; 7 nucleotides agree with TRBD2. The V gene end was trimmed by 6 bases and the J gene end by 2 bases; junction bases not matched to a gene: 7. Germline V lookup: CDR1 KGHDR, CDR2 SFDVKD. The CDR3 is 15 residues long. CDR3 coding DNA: TGTGCCACCAGTCCGGGGAGGGGAAACACAGATACGCAGTATTTT. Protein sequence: CATSPGRGNTDTQYF.

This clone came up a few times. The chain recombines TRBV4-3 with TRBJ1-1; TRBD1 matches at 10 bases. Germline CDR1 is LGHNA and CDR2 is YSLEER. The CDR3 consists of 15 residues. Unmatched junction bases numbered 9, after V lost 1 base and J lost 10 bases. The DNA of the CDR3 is TGCGCCAGCAGCCAAGTGGAGACAGGGGGCTCGCGAGCTTTCTTT. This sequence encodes CASSQVETGGSRAFF.

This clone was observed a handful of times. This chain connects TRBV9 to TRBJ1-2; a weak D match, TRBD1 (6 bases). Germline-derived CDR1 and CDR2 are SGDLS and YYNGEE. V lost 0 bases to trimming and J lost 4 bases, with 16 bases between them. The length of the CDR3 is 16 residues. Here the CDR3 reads CASSVDAKGQTYGYTF. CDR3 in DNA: TGTGCCAGCAGCGTAGACGCAAAAGGACAGACCTATGGCTACACCTTC.

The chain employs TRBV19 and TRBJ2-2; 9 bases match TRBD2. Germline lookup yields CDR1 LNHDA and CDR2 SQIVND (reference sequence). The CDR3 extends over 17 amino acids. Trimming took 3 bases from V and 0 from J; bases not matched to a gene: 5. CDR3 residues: CASSIGTSLANTGELFF. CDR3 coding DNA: TGTGCCAGTAGTATCGGGACTAGCCTTGCGAACACCGGGGAGCTGTTTTTT. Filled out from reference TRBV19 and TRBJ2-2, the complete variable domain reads DGGITQSPKYLFRKEGQNVTLSCEQNLNHDAMYWYRQDPGQGLRLIYYSQIVNDFQKGDIAEGYSVSREKKESFPLTVTSAQKNPTAFYLCASSIGTSLANTGELFFGEGSRLTVL.

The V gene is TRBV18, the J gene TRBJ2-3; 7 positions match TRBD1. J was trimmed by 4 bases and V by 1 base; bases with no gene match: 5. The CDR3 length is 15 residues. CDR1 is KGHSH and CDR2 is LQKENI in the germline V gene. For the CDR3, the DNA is TGTGCCAGCTCACCACAGGGGGCTCAGGCAGATACGCAGTATTTT. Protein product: CASSPQGAQADTQYF.

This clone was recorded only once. Written as DNA, the CDR3 is TGTGCCACCAGCAGGGAAGAGGACAGCTACAATGAGCAGTTCTTC. It translates to CATSREEDSYNEQFF. V gene TRBV15 combines with J gene TRBJ2-1; D is possibly TRBD1 (6 bases). This CDR3 comprises 15 residues. CDR1 is LNHNV, CDR2 YYDKDF, per germline (reference sequence). V was shortened by 3 bases and J by 3 bases, with 12 bases between the two germline ends.

The CDR3 loop reads CASSETRQGRNEQFF. CDR3 nucleotide sequence: TGTGCCAGTAGTGAAACGCGACAGGGTCGTAATGAGCAGTTCTTC. The chain carries TRBV19 and TRBJ2-1; TRBD1 matches 7 bases. The germline V gene has CDR1 LNHDA and CDR2 SQIVND (reference sequence). This CDR3 region has 15 residues. V gave up 5 bases and J gave up 7 bases; unmatched junction bases: 11.